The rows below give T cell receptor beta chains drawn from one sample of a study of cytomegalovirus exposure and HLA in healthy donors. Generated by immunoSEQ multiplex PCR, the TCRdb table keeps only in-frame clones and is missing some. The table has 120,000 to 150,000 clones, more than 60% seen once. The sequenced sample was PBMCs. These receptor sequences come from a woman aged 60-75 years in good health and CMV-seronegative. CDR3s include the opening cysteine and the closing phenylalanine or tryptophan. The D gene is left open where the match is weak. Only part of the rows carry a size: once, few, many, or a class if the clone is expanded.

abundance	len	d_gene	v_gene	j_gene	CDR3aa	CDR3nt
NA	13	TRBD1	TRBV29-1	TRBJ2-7	CSVEEGTGYEQYF	TGCAGCGTTGAAGAGGGGACAGGTTACGAGCAGTACTTC
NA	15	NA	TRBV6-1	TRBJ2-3	CASSLDLTSTDTQYF	TGTGCCAGCAGTTTGGACTTAACTAGCACAGATACGCAGTATTTT
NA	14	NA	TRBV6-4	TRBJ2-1	CASRDSQFHNEQFF	TGTGCCAGCAGGGACTCACAGTTTCACAATGAGCAGTTCTTC
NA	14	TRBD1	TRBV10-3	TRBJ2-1	CAISVQGGSDEQFF	TGTGCCATCAGTGTACAGGGGGGAAGCGATGAGCAGTTCTTC
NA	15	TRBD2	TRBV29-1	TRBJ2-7	CSVEDWTSGSYEQYF	TGCAGCGTTGAAGATTGGACTAGCGGGAGCTACGAGCAGTACTTC
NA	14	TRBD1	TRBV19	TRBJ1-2	CASRTGERYYGYTF	TGTGCCAGTAGAACAGGGGAGCGGTACTATGGCTACACCTTC
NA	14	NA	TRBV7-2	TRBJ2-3	CASSLSGFADTQYF	TGTGCCAGCAGCTTATCAGGGTTCGCAGATACGCAGTATTTT
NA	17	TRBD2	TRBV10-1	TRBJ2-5	CASSRGLAGGDQETQYF	TGCGCCAGCAGCCGCGGACTAGCGGGAGGGGATCAAGAGACCCAGTACTTC
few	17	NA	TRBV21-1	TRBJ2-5	CASSNSWRRLIEETQYF	TGTGCCAGCAGCAATTCGTGGCGGAGATTAATCGAAGAGACCCAGTACTTC
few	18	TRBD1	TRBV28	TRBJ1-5	CASSLGTGDFSSNQPQHF	TGTGCCAGCAGTTTAGGGACAGGGGATTTTTCGAGCAATCAGCCCCAGCATTTT
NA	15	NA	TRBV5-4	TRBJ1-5	CASSQGPQLDQPQHF	TGTGCCAGCAGCCAGGGGCCACAGCTAGATCAGCCCCAGCATTTT
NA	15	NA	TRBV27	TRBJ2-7	CASSFSGTKKGEQYF	TGTGCCAGCAGTTTCTCCGGGACAAAAAAAGGCGAGCAGTACTTC
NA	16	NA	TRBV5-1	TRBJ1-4	CASSRTGGATNEKLFF	TGCGCCAGCAGCCGCACGGGGGGCGCAACTAATGAAAAACTGTTTTTT
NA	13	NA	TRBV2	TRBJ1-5	CASSQDYNQPQHF	TGTGCCAGCAGCCAAGACTACAATCAGCCCCAGCATTTT
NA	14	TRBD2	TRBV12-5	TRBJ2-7	CASGLYGGDYEQYF	TGTGCTAGTGGTTTGTACGGGGGGGACTACGAGCAGTACTTC
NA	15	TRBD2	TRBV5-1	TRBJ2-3	CASSRAGGSTDTQYF	TGCGCCAGCAGTCGAGCGGGAGGGTCCACAGATACGCAGTATTTT
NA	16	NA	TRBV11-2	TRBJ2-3	CASSFTRRRGGRTQYF	TGTGCCAGCAGCTTTACAAGAAGGAGGGGGGGCCGTACGCAGTATTTT
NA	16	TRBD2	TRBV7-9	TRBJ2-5	CASSPGLAGDLETQYF	TGTGCCAGCAGCCCAGGACTAGCGGGGGATTTGGAGACCCAGTACTTC
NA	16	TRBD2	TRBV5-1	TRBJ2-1	CASSSGTLRLANEQFF	TGCGCCAGCAGCAGCGGGACCCTACGTTTGGCCAATGAGCAGTTCTTC
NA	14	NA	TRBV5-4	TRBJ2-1	CASSLSTVYNEQFF	TGTGCCAGCAGCTTGAGTACTGTTTACAATGAGCAGTTCTTC
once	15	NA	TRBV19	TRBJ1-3	CASSLSGHSGNTIYF	TGTGCCAGTAGTTTGTCAGGCCATTCTGGAAACACCATATATTTT
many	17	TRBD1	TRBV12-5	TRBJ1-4	CASGLQLHRGFCEKLFF	TGTGCTAGTGGTTTGCAACTACACAGGGGGTTCTGTGAAAAACTGTTTTTT
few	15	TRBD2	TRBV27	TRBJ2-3	CASSLTSGKSGTQYF	TGTGCCAGCAGTTTAACTAGCGGGAAATCCGGTACGCAGTATTTT
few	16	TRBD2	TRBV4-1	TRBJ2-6	CASSQDERGAANVLTF	TGCGCCAGCAGCCAAGATGAGCGGGGGGCGGCCAACGTCCTGACTTTC
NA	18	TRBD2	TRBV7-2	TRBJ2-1	CASSLVASGGASYNEQFF	TGTGCCAGCAGCTTAGTGGCTAGCGGGGGGGCCTCCTACAATGAGCAGTTCTTC
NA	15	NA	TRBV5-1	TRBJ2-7	CASSSDSAVSYEQYF	TGCGCCAGCAGCTCAGACTCGGCTGTCTCCTACGAGCAGTACTTC
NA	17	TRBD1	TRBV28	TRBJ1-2	CASTPSTGAGGYYGYTF	TGTGCCAGCACCCCTTCAACAGGGGCGGGAGGGTACTATGGCTACACCTTC
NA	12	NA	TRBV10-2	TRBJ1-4	CASSRTEEKLFF	TGCGCCAGCAGCAGGACAGAAGAAAAACTGTTTTTT
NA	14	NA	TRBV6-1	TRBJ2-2	CASELLGATGELFF	TGTGCCAGCGAGCTCCTAGGGGCCACCGGGGAGCTGTTTTTT
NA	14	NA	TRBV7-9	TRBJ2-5	CASSLVLGQETQYF	TGTGCCAGCAGCTTAGTACTAGGACAAGAGACCCAGTACTTC
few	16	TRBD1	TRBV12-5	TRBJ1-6	CASGAGDRGRNSPLHF	TGTGCTAGTGGTGCAGGGGACAGGGGCAGGAATTCACCCCTCCACTTT